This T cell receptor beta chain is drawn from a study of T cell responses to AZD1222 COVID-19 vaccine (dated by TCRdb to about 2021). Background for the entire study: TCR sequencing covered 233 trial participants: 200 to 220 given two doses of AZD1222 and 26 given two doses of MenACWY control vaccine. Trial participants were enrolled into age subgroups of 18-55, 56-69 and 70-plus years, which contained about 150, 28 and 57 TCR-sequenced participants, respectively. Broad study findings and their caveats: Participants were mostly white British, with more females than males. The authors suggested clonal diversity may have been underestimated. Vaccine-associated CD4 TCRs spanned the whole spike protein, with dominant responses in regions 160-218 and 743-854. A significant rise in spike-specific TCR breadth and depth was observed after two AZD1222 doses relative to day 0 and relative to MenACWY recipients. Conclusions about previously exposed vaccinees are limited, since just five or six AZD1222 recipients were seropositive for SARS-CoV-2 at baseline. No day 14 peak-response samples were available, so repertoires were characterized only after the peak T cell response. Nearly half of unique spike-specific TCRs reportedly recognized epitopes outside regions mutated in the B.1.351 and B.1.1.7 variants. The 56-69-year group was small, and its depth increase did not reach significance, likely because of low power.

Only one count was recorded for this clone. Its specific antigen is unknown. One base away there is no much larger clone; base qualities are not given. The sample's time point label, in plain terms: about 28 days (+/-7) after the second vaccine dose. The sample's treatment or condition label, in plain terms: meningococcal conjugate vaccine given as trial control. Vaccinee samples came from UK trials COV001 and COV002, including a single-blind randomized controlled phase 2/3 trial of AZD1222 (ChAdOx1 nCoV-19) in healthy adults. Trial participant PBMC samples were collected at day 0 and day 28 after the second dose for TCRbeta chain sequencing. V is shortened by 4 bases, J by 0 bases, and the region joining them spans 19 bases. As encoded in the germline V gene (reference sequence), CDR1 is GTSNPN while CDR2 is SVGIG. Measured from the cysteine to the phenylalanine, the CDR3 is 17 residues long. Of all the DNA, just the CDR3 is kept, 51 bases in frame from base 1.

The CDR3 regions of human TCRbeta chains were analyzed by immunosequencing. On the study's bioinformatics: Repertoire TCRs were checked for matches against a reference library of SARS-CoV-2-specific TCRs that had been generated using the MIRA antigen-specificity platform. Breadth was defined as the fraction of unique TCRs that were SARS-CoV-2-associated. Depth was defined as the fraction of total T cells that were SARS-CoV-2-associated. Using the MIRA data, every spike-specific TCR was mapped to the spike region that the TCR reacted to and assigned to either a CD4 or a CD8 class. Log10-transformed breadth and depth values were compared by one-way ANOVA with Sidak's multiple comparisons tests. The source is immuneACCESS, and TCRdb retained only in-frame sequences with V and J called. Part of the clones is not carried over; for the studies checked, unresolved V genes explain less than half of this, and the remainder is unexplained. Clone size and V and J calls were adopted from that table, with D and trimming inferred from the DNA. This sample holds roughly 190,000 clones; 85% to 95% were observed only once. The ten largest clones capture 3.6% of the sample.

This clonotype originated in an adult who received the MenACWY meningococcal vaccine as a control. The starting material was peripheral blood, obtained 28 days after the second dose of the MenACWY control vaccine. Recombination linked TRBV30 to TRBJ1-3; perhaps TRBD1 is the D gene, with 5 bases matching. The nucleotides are TGTGCCTGGATCGGGACCGGGACTTTCCGCTCTGGAAACACCATATATTTT. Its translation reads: CAWIGTGTFRSGNTIYF.